Shown below are 11 T cell receptor beta chains from a single sample sequenced in a study of CD8+ T cells in alopecia areata. Reverse transcription of extracted RNA yielded cDNA, which provided the sequencing template. TCRdb's copy holds only in-frame clones and misses some; the assay was immunoSEQ multiplex PCR. The repertoire holds some 200,000 clones, with roughly 60% as singletons. Treatment denoted: oral pan-JAK inhibitor, 5-10 mg twice daily. The sequenced sample was CD4+ T cells sorted from blood, obtained at week 24, from a patient treated with tofacitinib. The receptors shown here come from a human donor with alopecia areata.

The chain couples TRBV6-1 to TRBJ2-2, with D possibly matching TRBD2 (5 bases). V shed 7 bases and J shed 2 bases, with 11 bases lying between them. CDR3 size: 14 residues. Germline V gene data show CDR1 as MNHNS and CDR2 as SASEGT. CDR3: CASKARTNTGELFF. The CDR3 nucleotides read TGTGCCAGCAAGGCTAGGACTAACACCGGGGAGCTGTTTTTT.

This rearrangement joins TRBV15 to TRBJ2-2; D unclear. V was shortened by 5 bases and J by 1 base, with 2 bases between the two germline ends. This CDR3 region has 12 residues. The V gene's germline CDR1 is LNHNV and CDR2 YYDKDF (reference sequence). CDR3 sequence: CATSLNTGELFF. The CDR3 DNA reads TGTGCCACCAGCCTGAACACCGGGGAGCTGTTTTTT.

This chain connects TRBV10-3 to TRBJ1-1, with D tentatively TRBD1 (6 bases). This CDR3 is built from 13 residues. Trimming took off 6 bases at V and 0 bases at J, with 8 bases between the two ends. Germline loops: CDR1 ENHRY, CDR2 SYGVKD. The CDR3 reads CAIRGQLNTEAFF. For the CDR3, the DNA is TGTGCCATCAGAGGACAGTTGAACACTGAAGCTTTCTTT.

This chain uses TRBV15 with TRBJ2-7; possible D gene TRBD1, 6 bases. Germline lookup yields CDR1 LNHNV and CDR2 YYDKDF (reference sequence). The germline V and J ends were trimmed by 5 bases and 0 bases, with 14 bases remaining between them. The CDR3 contains 15 residues. CDR3: CATSADRWGSYEQYF. CDR3 coding DNA: TGTGCCACCAGCGCTGACAGGTGGGGCTCCTACGAGCAGTACTTC.

The chain links TRBV6-5 to TRBJ2-3, with TRBD2 matching 8 bases. Unmatched junction bases numbered 6, after V lost 7 bases and J lost 0 bases. CDR3 length: 15 amino acids. CDR1 is MNHEY and CDR2 is SVGAGI in the germline V gene. DNA for the CDR3: TGTGCCAGCATGCTAGCGGGCTCTAGCACAGATACGCAGTATTTT. Protein: CASMLAGSSTDTQYF.

There are a few counts of this clone. The chain joins TRBV18 to TRBJ1-1, with TRBD1 identical over 8 bases. V lost 0 bases, J lost 5 bases, and 5 bases stayed unmatched. CDR3 length: 15 amino acids. From germline, CDR1 is KGHSH and CDR2 LQKENI. CDR3 loop: CASSPPQGARTEAFF. The DNA for the CDR3 is TGTGCCAGCTCACCACCTCAGGGGGCTCGGACTGAAGCTTTCTTT.

This clone has a handful of counts. This chain links TRBV9 with TRBJ1-2; 9 bases are a match to TRBD1. After removal of 3 bases from V and 7 bases from J, the junction contained 10 bases not matched to a gene. Germline CDR1 and CDR2: SGDLS and YYNGEE. The length of the CDR3 is 15 residues. The CDR3 loop is CASSGTGGESSGYTF. In DNA form, the CDR3 reads TGTGCCAGCAGCGGAACAGGGGGCGAATCGTCTGGCTACACCTTC.

A few counts support this clone. The rearrangement links TRBV30 to TRBJ2-5; D is possibly TRBD2 (6 bases). V was clipped by 4 bases and J by 1 base, with 13 bases between them. The germline V gene has CDR1 GTSNPN and CDR2 SVGIG (reference sequence). The CDR3 length is 14 residues. CDR3 loop: CAWNDAGSQETQYF. CDR3 DNA: TGTGCCTGGAATGATGCCGGGAGCCAAGAGACCCAGTACTTC.

V and J are TRBV30 and TRBJ2-5; TRBD2 matches at 12 bases. Trimming at V came to 3 bases and at J to 1 base, leaving 12 bases not matched to a gene. This CDR3 comprises 18 residues. Germline values: CDR1 GTSNPN, CDR2 SVGIG (reference sequence). CDR3 sequence (DNA): TGTGCCTGGAGAGTCGCGCTAGCGGGAGGGCTCGGCCAAGAGACCCAGTACTTC. It translates to CAWRVALAGGLGQETQYF.

In its sample, this clone was seen a few times. The chain links TRBV7-2 to TRBJ2-1; possible D gene TRBD2, 7 bases. Germline-derived CDR1 and CDR2 are SGHTA and FQGNSA. CDR3 length equals 15 residues. Deletions cut 3 bases from V and 5 bases from J, with 14 bases between. The CDR3 DNA is TGTGCCAGCAGCTTCGGGGGGCTGTTGGACAATGAGCAGTTCTTC. Its protein product is CASSFGGLLDNEQFF.

This chain joins TRBV30 and TRBJ1-2; D perhaps matches TRBD1 (5 bases). In germline, CDR1 is GTSNPN, CDR2 SVGIG (reference sequence). The length of the CDR3 is 13 residues. Trimming took off 1 base at V and 4 bases at J, with 10 bases between the two ends. The CDR3 nucleotides are TGTGCCTGGAGTGAGGGGACGGGCTATGGCTACACCTTC. It encodes CAWSEGTGYGYTF.